The present T cell receptor (beta chain) was sequenced within a study of T-cell memory formation after mild COVID-19. Study results and limitations: Day 15 to 85 contracting clones showed balanced CD4/CD8; later expanders leaned CD4+.

TCRdb reanalysed the 5' RACE reads using MiXCR and keeps one entry per CDR3 protein. The table records approximately 480,000 distinct CDR3 sequences, roughly 18% of them present only once. V shed 4 bases, J shed 8 bases, and the junction held 15 bases outside the gene matches. Germline CDR1 SGDLS, CDR2 YYNGEE. The CDR3 runs to 16 residues. As regards this clonotype: Its antigen is undetermined.

This receptor was identified in an adult woman who had mild COVID-19 (a few samples of this study predate the infection). Cell type and time point are not known. The sample was PBMCs or a T cell subset sorted from them (not recorded which). The J gene is TRBJ2-4, the V gene TRBV9, with 7 bases aligning to TRBD2. The CDR3, as DNA: TGTGCCAGCAGCAACCAACTTCATGGCGGGAGTTACATTCAGTACTTC. Translating gives CASSNQLHGGSYIQYF.